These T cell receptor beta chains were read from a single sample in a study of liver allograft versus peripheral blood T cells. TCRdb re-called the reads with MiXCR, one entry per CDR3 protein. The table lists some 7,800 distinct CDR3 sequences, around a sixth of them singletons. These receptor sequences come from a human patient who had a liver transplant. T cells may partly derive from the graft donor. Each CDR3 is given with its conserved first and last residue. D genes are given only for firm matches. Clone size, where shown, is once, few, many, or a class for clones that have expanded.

CDR3 DNA: TGTGCCAGCAGTACGACAGAGAGGAGCTCCTATAATTCACCCCTCCACTTT
CDR3 protein: CASSTTERSSYNSPLHF
V gene: TRBV27
D gene: NA
clone size: medium-sized
J gene: TRBJ1-6

CDR3 DNA: TGTGCCAGCAGTTCAGATCGGAGGACTGAAGCTTTCTTT
CDR3 protein: CASSSDRRTEAFF
V gene: TRBV5-6
D gene: NA
clone size: medium-sized
J gene: TRBJ1-1

CDR3 DNA: TGTGCCAGTAGTATCGACCTCTCTGGGGCCAACGTCCTGACTTTC
CDR3 protein: CASSIDLSGANVLTF
V gene: TRBV19
D gene: NA
clone size: medium-sized
J gene: TRBJ2-6

CDR3 DNA: TGTGCCAGCAGCAGGTGGTTCGGGGGCGAGCAGTACTTC
CDR3 protein: CASSRWFGGEQYF
V gene: TRBV5-6
D gene: NA
clone size: medium-sized
J gene: TRBJ2-7

CDR3 DNA: TGTGCCAGCAGTTCTGAGCTTAGACAGCCCCAGCATTTT
CDR3 protein: CASSSELRQPQHF
V gene: TRBV6-2/TRBV6-3
D gene: NA
clone size: medium-sized
J gene: TRBJ1-5

CDR3 DNA: TGCAGTGCCTGGAGACTAGCGGGGGGGCTGGGGAATGAGCAGTTCTTC
CDR3 protein: CSAWRLAGGLGNEQFF
V gene: TRBV20-1
D gene: TRBD2
clone size: NA
J gene: TRBJ2-1

CDR3 DNA: TGTGCCAGCAGTTACTCCCCGTCCTGGTCTTATGGCTACACCTTC
CDR3 protein: CASSYSPSWSYGYTF
V gene: TRBV6-5
D gene: NA
clone size: medium-sized
J gene: TRBJ1-2

CDR3 DNA: TGTGCCAGCAGCCGGCAGGGGAGGGAGCCCCAGCATTTT
CDR3 protein: CASSRQGREPQHF
V gene: TRBV5-6
D gene: NA
clone size: many
J gene: TRBJ1-5

CDR3 DNA: TGTGCCAGCAGTTACCAACAGGGGGAAGGGAAGGGCCTTCATCAGCCCCAGCATTTT
CDR3 protein: CASSYQQGEGKGLHQPQHF
V gene: TRBV6-2/TRBV6-3
D gene: TRBD1
clone size: medium-sized
J gene: TRBJ1-5

CDR3 DNA: TGTGCCACCCGTGACAGGGAGTTTCCCTACGAGCAGTACTTC
CDR3 protein: CATRDREFPYEQYF
V gene: TRBV19
D gene: TRBD1
clone size: many
J gene: TRBJ2-7

CDR3 DNA: TGTGCCAGCAACGACCCATGGAGCAATCAGCCCCAGCATTTT
CDR3 protein: CASNDPWSNQPQHF
V gene: TRBV2
D gene: NA
clone size: NA
J gene: TRBJ1-5

CDR3 DNA: TGTGCCAGCAGTTTAAATCCTCGAGGGGGTGGGTCCTATAATTCACCCCTCCACTTT
CDR3 protein: CASSLNPRGGGSYNSPLHF
V gene: TRBV27
D gene: NA
clone size: many
J gene: TRBJ1-6

CDR3 DNA: TGTGCCATCAGTGAACGGAACGAAAACACCATATATTTT
CDR3 protein: CAISERNENTIYF
V gene: TRBV10-3
D gene: NA
clone size: medium-sized
J gene: TRBJ1-3

CDR3 DNA: TGTGCCAGCAGTCTGTCTACGGGTGAGGGTGAAGCTTTCTTT
CDR3 protein: CASSLSTGEGEAFF
V gene: TRBV2
D gene: NA
clone size: NA
J gene: TRBJ1-1

CDR3 DNA: TGTGCCAGCAGTTTATACACAGGAGGGGGGGACACTGAAGCTTTCTTT
CDR3 protein: CASSLYTGGGDTEAFF
V gene: TRBV12-3/TRBV12-4
D gene: NA
clone size: NA
J gene: TRBJ1-1

CDR3 DNA: TGTGCCAGCAGCTTGGCGCCGAATCAGCCCCAGCATTTT
CDR3 protein: CASSLAPNQPQHF
V gene: TRBV5-4
D gene: NA
clone size: medium-sized
J gene: TRBJ1-5

CDR3 DNA: TGTGCCAGCAGTTATAGCGATAGATCCTACGAGCAGTACTTC
CDR3 protein: CASSYSDRSYEQYF
V gene: TRBV27
D gene: NA
clone size: medium-sized
J gene: TRBJ2-7

CDR3 DNA: TGTGCCAGTAGGCTAACAGGGGAGGATGGCTACACCTTC
CDR3 protein: CASRLTGEDGYTF
V gene: TRBV19
D gene: TRBD1
clone size: medium-sized
J gene: TRBJ1-2

CDR3 DNA: TGTGCCAGCAGCTTAGAGGGTGTTTCGTGGAGGAGCCCTAACTATGGCTACACCTTC
CDR3 protein: CASSLEGVSWRSPNYGYTF
V gene: TRBV7-2
D gene: NA
clone size: medium-sized
J gene: TRBJ1-2

CDR3 DNA: TGCAGTGCGGAGGGCCAGGGACGTAGTGGAGGCTACACCTTC
CDR3 protein: CSAEGQGRSGGYTF
V gene: TRBV20-1
D gene: NA
clone size: many
J gene: TRBJ1-2

CDR3 DNA: TGTGCCAGCTCACCCGTCGAGAGTAACTATGGCTACACCTTC
CDR3 protein: CASSPVESNYGYTF
V gene: TRBV18
D gene: NA
clone size: medium-sized
J gene: TRBJ1-2

CDR3 DNA: TGTGCCAGCAGCGTAGAAGGGTGGGATGGCTACACCTTC
CDR3 protein: CASSVEGWDGYTF
V gene: TRBV9
D gene: NA
clone size: medium-sized
J gene: TRBJ1-2

CDR3 DNA: TGTGCCAGCAGCCCAGAGGGGACAGGGGACGGCTACACCTTC
CDR3 protein: CASSPEGTGDGYTF
V gene: TRBV7-2
D gene: TRBD1
clone size: many
J gene: TRBJ1-2

CDR3 DNA: TGTGCCAGCAGCCAATTTGCCATTCAGGTCTTCCAAGGAGCTTTCTTT
CDR3 protein: CASSQFAIQVFQGAFF
V gene: TRBV14
D gene: NA
clone size: medium-sized
J gene: TRBJ1-1

CDR3 DNA: TGTGCCAGCAGCCCCCCGGGCACAGCCATCACCGGGGAGCTGTTTTTT
CDR3 protein: CASSPPGTAITGELFF
V gene: TRBV5-4
D gene: NA
clone size: medium-sized
J gene: TRBJ2-2

CDR3 DNA: TGCAGTGCTAGAGTGGCAGACAATCAGCCCCAGCATTTT
CDR3 protein: CSARVADNQPQHF
V gene: TRBV20-1
D gene: NA
clone size: few
J gene: TRBJ1-5

CDR3 DNA: TGTGCCAGCACATCGTTTGTGGGTAACTATGGCTACACCTTC
CDR3 protein: CASTSFVGNYGYTF
V gene: TRBV6-1
D gene: NA
clone size: many
J gene: TRBJ1-2

CDR3 DNA: TGCAGTGCGGGCTCGGGGGGAGGCTATGGCTACACCTTC
CDR3 protein: CSAGSGGGYGYTF
V gene: TRBV20-1
D gene: NA
clone size: many
J gene: TRBJ1-2

CDR3 DNA: TGTGCCAGCAGTGAAAACAGGGATAGCAATCAGCCCCAGCATTTT
CDR3 protein: CASSENRDSNQPQHF
V gene: TRBV6-1
D gene: NA
clone size: NA
J gene: TRBJ1-5

CDR3 DNA: TGTGCCAGCAGTTTTCAAGGCGGGAACACTGAAGCTTTCTTT
CDR3 protein: CASSFQGGNTEAFF
V gene: TRBV12-3/TRBV12-4
D gene: NA
clone size: many
J gene: TRBJ1-1

CDR3 DNA: TGTGCCAGCAGCCAAGGGGGGAACTATGGCTACACCTTC
CDR3 protein: CASSQGGNYGYTF
V gene: TRBV3-1
D gene: NA
clone size: few
J gene: TRBJ1-2

CDR3 DNA: TGTGCCAGCATCCTAGGGGGATTCAGTGAGCAGTTCTTC
CDR3 protein: CASILGGFSEQFF
V gene: TRBV7-2
D gene: NA
clone size: medium-sized
J gene: TRBJ2-1

CDR3 DNA: TGTGCCAGCAGCTTAGTGTGGGACAGGGCCAACTTTGGGCCTGAAGCTTTCTTT
CDR3 protein: CASSLVWDRANFGPEAFF
V gene: TRBV7-2
D gene: TRBD1
clone size: medium-sized
J gene: TRBJ1-1

CDR3 DNA: TGTGCCACCAGCAGAGAGGTACAGCGGACCACCTCCTACAATGAGCAGTTCTTC
CDR3 protein: CATSREVQRTTSYNEQFF
V gene: TRBV15
D gene: NA
clone size: NA
J gene: TRBJ2-1

CDR3 DNA: TGTGCCAGTAGTGGACACAGGGGAGGGGACTATGGCTACACCTTC
CDR3 protein: CASSGHRGGDYGYTF
V gene: TRBV19
D gene: TRBD1
clone size: medium-sized
J gene: TRBJ1-2

CDR3 DNA: TGTGCCAGTAGGGGTTCGGCAACTAATGAAAAACTGTTTTTT
CDR3 protein: CASRGSATNEKLFF
V gene: TRBV19
D gene: NA
clone size: medium-sized
J gene: TRBJ1-4

CDR3 DNA: TGTGCCATCAGTTCCGAGGCCCGAGCTTTCTTT
CDR3 protein: CAISSEARAFF
V gene: TRBV10-3
D gene: NA
clone size: medium-sized
J gene: TRBJ1-1

CDR3 DNA: TGTGCCAGCAACCCAGACAGGGACCACGGGGAGCTGTTTTTT
CDR3 protein: CASNPDRDHGELFF
V gene: TRBV5-4
D gene: TRBD1
clone size: few
J gene: TRBJ2-2

CDR3 DNA: TGTGCCAGCAGCCAAGAATGGCGGGGCTACACCTTC
CDR3 protein: CASSQEWRGYTF
V gene: TRBV14
D gene: NA
clone size: medium-sized
J gene: TRBJ1-2

CDR3 DNA: TGTGCCAGCAGCTTGTTACAAACGAACACCTTC
CDR3 protein: CASSLLQTNTF
V gene: TRBV5-6
D gene: NA
clone size: many
J gene: TRBJ1-2

CDR3 DNA: TGTGCCAGCAGCTTGGGGAGGCAGGGGGGAGTCTATGGCTACACCTTC
CDR3 protein: CASSLGRQGGVYGYTF
V gene: TRBV5-4
D gene: TRBD1
clone size: many
J gene: TRBJ1-2

CDR3 DNA: TGCGCCAGCAGCCCCGGACAGGGGGCGCGGAAACTGTTTTTT
CDR3 protein: CASSPGQGARKLFF
V gene: TRBV5-1
D gene: TRBD1
clone size: many
J gene: TRBJ1-4

CDR3 DNA: TGTGCCATCAGTGAGTCGACAGGGGCGAACACTGAAGCTTTCTTT
CDR3 protein: CAISESTGANTEAFF
V gene: TRBV10-3
D gene: TRBD1
clone size: medium-sized
J gene: TRBJ1-1

CDR3 DNA: TGTGCCATCAGTCCCTCGGGTGGGACAGCTCCTAATCAGCCCCAGCATTTT
CDR3 protein: CAISPSGGTAPNQPQHF
V gene: TRBV10-3
D gene: TRBD1
clone size: medium-sized
J gene: TRBJ1-5

CDR3 DNA: TGTGCCAGTAGTACCCCAGGGGGCGACTATGGCTACACCTTC
CDR3 protein: CASSTPGGDYGYTF
V gene: TRBV19
D gene: TRBD1
clone size: medium-sized
J gene: TRBJ1-2

CDR3 DNA: TGTGCCAGCAGCTTTGTCGACACTTATGGCTACACCTTC
CDR3 protein: CASSFVDTYGYTF
V gene: TRBV5-4
D gene: NA
clone size: many
J gene: TRBJ1-2

CDR3 DNA: TGTGCCAGCAGTTTAGATTTGGCAGGGCCCTATGGCTACACCTTC
CDR3 protein: CASSLDLAGPYGYTF
V gene: TRBV28
D gene: NA
clone size: medium-sized
J gene: TRBJ1-2

CDR3 DNA: TGTGCCAGCAGTGTTTACAGGGGAAGCTCGTCCACTGAAGCTTTCTTT
CDR3 protein: CASSVYRGSSSTEAFF
V gene: TRBV12-3/TRBV12-4
D gene: TRBD1
clone size: many
J gene: TRBJ1-1

CDR3 DNA: TGTGCCAGCACTCCCTTGGGCAGTTATGGCTACACCTTC
CDR3 protein: CASTPLGSYGYTF
V gene: TRBV9
D gene: NA
clone size: NA
J gene: TRBJ1-2

CDR3 DNA: TGTGCCTGCACGACAGGGTTGCGCTACACCTTC
CDR3 protein: CACTTGLRYTF
V gene: TRBV30
D gene: TRBD1
clone size: NA
J gene: TRBJ1-2

CDR3 DNA: TGTGCCAGCACCGACAGGGGAAGCAGCTACGAGCAGTACTTC
CDR3 protein: CASTDRGSSYEQYF
V gene: TRBV6-1
D gene: TRBD1
clone size: many
J gene: TRBJ2-7

CDR3 DNA: TGTGCCAGCAGCTTAATACTAGCGGGGGGGCCGCTGTTCTTC
CDR3 protein: CASSLILAGGPLFF
V gene: TRBV11-2
D gene: TRBD2
clone size: NA
J gene: TRBJ2-1

CDR3 DNA: TGTGCCAGCAGCTTTGGGGTCGGAAACACCGGGGAGCTGTTTTTT
CDR3 protein: CASSFGVGNTGELFF
V gene: TRBV7-9
D gene: NA
clone size: many
J gene: TRBJ2-2

CDR3 DNA: TGTGCCAGCAGTGAAGCGTTTGGGACCGTCTGGGGCTACACCTTC
CDR3 protein: CASSEAFGTVWGYTF
V gene: TRBV6-1
D gene: NA
clone size: medium-sized
J gene: TRBJ1-2

CDR3 DNA: TGTGCCAGCAGTTTCGGGGGTGGCTACACCTTC
CDR3 protein: CASSFGGGYTF
V gene: TRBV12-3/TRBV12-4
D gene: NA
clone size: NA
J gene: TRBJ1-2

CDR3 DNA: TGTGCCAGCAGTCCCTACGACAGTCCCACCGGGGAGCTGTTTTTT
CDR3 protein: CASSPYDSPTGELFF
V gene: TRBV27
D gene: NA
clone size: medium-sized
J gene: TRBJ2-2

CDR3 DNA: TGCAGTGCTAGAGAGATGACAGGGTACACTGAAGCTTTCTTT
CDR3 protein: CSAREMTGYTEAFF
V gene: TRBV20-1
D gene: TRBD1
clone size: many
J gene: TRBJ1-1

CDR3 DNA: TGCAGTGCTAGAGCTTTGGGGGGGTTCACTGAAGCTTTCTTT
CDR3 protein: CSARALGGFTEAFF
V gene: TRBV20-1
D gene: NA
clone size: many
J gene: TRBJ1-1

CDR3 DNA: TGTGCCAGCAGTTACTCGAGAGATTACGAAGGCTACACCTTC
CDR3 protein: CASSYSRDYEGYTF
V gene: TRBV6-5
D gene: NA
clone size: NA
J gene: TRBJ1-2

CDR3 DNA: TGTGCCAGCTCGCCTGACGGAGGATATGGCTACACCTTC
CDR3 protein: CASSPDGGYGYTF
V gene: TRBV18
D gene: NA
clone size: medium-sized
J gene: TRBJ1-2